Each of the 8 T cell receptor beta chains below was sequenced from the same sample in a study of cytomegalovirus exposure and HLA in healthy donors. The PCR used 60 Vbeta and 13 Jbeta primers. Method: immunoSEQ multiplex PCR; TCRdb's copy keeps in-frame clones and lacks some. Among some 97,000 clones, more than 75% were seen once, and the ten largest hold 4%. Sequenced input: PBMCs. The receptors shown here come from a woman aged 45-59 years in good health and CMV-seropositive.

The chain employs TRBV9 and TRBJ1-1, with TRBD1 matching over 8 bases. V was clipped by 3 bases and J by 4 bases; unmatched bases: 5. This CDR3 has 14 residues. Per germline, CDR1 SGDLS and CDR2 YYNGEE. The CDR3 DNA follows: TGTGCCAGCAGCGGCACTGACAGGGGCACTGAAGCTTTCTTT. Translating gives CASSGTDRGTEAFF.

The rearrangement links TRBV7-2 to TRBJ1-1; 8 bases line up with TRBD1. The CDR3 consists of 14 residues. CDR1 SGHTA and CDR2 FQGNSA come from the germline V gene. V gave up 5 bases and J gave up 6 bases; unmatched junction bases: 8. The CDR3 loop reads CASSARQGRAEAFF. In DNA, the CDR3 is TGTGCCAGCAGCGCCCGACAGGGGAGGGCTGAAGCTTTCTTT.

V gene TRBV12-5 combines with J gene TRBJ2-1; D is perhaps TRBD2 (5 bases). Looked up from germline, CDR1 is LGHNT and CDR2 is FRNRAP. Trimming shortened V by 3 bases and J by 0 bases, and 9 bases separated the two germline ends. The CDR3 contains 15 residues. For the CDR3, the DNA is TGTGCTAGTGGTTTAGTGGGGAGCTCCTACAATGAGCAGTTCTTC. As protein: CASGLVGSSYNEQFF.

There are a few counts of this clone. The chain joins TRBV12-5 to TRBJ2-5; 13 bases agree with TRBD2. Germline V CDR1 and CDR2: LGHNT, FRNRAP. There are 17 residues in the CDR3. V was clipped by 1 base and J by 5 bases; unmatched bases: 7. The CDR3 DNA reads TGTGCTAGTGGTTTGGCCGATACTAGCGGGGGGGAGGAGACCCAGTACTTC. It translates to CASGLADTSGGEETQYF.

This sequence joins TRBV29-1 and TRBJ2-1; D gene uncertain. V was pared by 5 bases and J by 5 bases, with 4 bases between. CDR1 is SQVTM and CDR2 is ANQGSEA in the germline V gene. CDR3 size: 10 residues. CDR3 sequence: CSVLNNEQFF. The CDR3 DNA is TGCAGCGTTCTAAACAATGAGCAGTTCTTC.

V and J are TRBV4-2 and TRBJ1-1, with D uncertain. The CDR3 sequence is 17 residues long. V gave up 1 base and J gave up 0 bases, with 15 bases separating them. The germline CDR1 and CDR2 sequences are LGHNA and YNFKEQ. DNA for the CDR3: TGTGCCAGCAGCCAAGTTGGGGAGCCGGCGATGAACACTGAAGCTTTCTTT. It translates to CASSQVGEPAMNTEAFF.

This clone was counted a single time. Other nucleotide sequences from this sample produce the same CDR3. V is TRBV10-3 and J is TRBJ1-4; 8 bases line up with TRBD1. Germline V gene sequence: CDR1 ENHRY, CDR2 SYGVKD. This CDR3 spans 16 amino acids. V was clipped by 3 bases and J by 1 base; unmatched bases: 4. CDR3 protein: CAISDGRGRTNEKLFF. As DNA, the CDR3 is TGTGCCATCAGTGATGGCAGGGGGCGAACTAATGAAAAACTGTTTTTT.

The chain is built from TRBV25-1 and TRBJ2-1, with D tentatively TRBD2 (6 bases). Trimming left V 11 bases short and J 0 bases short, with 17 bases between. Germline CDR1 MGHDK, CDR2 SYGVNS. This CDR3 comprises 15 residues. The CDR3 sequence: CAAPSGLPSYNEQFF. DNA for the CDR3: TGTGCCGCCCCAAGTGGACTACCCTCCTACAATGAGCAGTTCTTC.